The 29 T cell receptor beta chains in this list originate from one sample, sequenced in a study of blood T cell repertoires in COVID-19. The repertoire was sequenced with immunoSEQ multiplex PCR; TCRdb's copy has only in-frame clones and lacks some. The sample records roughly 200,000 clones, 80% to 90% being singletons. Sample: peripheral blood. The receptors stem from a human donor with active or convalescent COVID-19. The donor label of this sample is uncertain.

The V call is TRBV5-4, the J call TRBJ2-7; D unclear. Germline CDR1 reads SGHNT; CDR2 reads YYREEE (reference sequence). This CDR3 is 14 amino acids long. V shed 2 bases and J shed 1 base, with 10 bases lying between them. CDR3 amino acids: CASSFQDKSYEQYF. For the CDR3, the DNA is TGTGCCAGCAGCTTCCAAGACAAATCCTACGAGCAGTACTTC.

The CDR3 sequence: CASSSLAGEETQYF. The CDR3 DNA reads TGCGCCAGCAGTTCGCTAGCGGGAGAAGAGACCCAGTACTTC. This chain joins TRBV5-1 and TRBJ2-5, with TRBD2 identical over 10 bases. J lost 3 bases, V lost 5 bases, and 4 bases had no gene match. Germline V CDR1 and CDR2: SGHRS, YFSETQ. CDR3 size: 14 residues.

The rearrangement uses TRBV14 and TRBJ2-1; 11 bases agree with TRBD2. The CDR3 contains 17 residues. Germline V lookup: CDR1 SGHDN, CDR2 FVKESK. V shed 3 bases, J shed 6 bases, and the junction held 10 bases outside the gene matches. The CDR3 here is CASSQRLAGGPSNEQFF. For the CDR3, the DNA is TGTGCCAGCAGCCAGCGCTTAGCGGGAGGGCCCTCCAATGAGCAGTTCTTC.

The chain employs TRBV2 and TRBJ2-2; D might be TRBD2 (6 bases). The CDR3 totals 15 residues. Per the germline V gene, CDR1 is SNHLY and CDR2 is FYNNEI. V lost 8 bases and J lost 3, with 16 bases in between. The CDR3: CASLAGSTDTGELFF. DNA of the CDR3: TGTGCCAGCTTGGCGGGGAGCACGGACACCGGGGAGCTGTTTTTT.

This CDR3 is CASSLLTLRDLGEKLFF. The CDR3 DNA is TGTGCCAGCAGTTTATTAACCCTAAGGGACTTAGGCGAAAAACTGTTTTTT. The chain links TRBV28 to TRBJ1-4, with D maybe TRBD1 (5 bases). V lost 1 base, J lost 8 bases, and 20 bases lay in between. The CDR3 is 17 amino acids. Germline values: CDR1 MDHEN, CDR2 SYDVKM. The whole variable domain, remainder taken from reference TRBV28 and TRBJ1-4, is DVKVTQSSRYLVKRTGEKVFLECVQDMDHENMFWYRQDPGLGLRLIYFSYDVKMKEKGDIPEGYSVSREKKERFSLILESASTNQTSMYLCASSLLTLRDLGEKLFFGSGTQLSVL.

This clone came up once. The chain is built from TRBV4-3 and TRBJ2-3; TRBD2 might be the D (5 bases). The CDR3 sequence is 17 residues long. Between the trimmed V and J ends, which lost 0 bases and 2 bases, there was a span of 15 bases. CDR1 and CDR2 (germline): LGHNA, YSLEER. The CDR3: CASSQDATPRATDTQYF. The CDR3 DNA reads as TGCGCCAGCAGCCAAGATGCGACCCCGAGGGCCACAGATACGCAGTATTTT.

The chain carries TRBV5-1 and TRBJ2-2; 8 bases line up with TRBD2. This CDR3 comprises 16 residues. V lost 6 bases and J lost 1; bases outside the gene matches: 8. Germline CDR1 and CDR2: SGHRS and YFSETQ. This CDR3 is CASKAGVNLNTGELFF. The CDR3, as DNA: TGCGCCAGCAAAGCGGGAGTTAATTTGAACACCGGGGAGCTGTTTTTT. Supplemented by reference TRBV5-1 and TRBJ2-2, the full variable domain reads KAGVTQTPRYLIKTRGQQVTLSCSPISGHRSVSWYQQTPGQGLQFLFEYFSETQRNKGNFPGRFSGRQFSNSRSEMNVSTLELGDSALYLCASKAGVNLNTGELFFGEGSRLTVL.

The V call is TRBV18, the J call TRBJ2-7, with 7 bases identical to TRBD1. V lost 2 bases, J lost 0 bases, and 4 bases stayed unmatched. The CDR3 covers 15 residues. Per the germline V gene, CDR1 is KGHSH and CDR2 is LQKENI. CDR3 sequence (DNA): TGTGCCAGCTCACCAAAGACAGGGATCTCCTACGAGCAGTACTTC. It specifies CASSPKTGISYEQYF.

This CDR3 reads CASSFWASGGSPSTDTQYF. The CDR3 DNA sequence: TGTGCCAGCAGCTTCTGGGCTAGCGGGGGTTCCCCTAGCACAGATACGCAGTATTTT. The chain employs TRBV7-2 and TRBJ2-3; 10 nucleotides align to TRBD2. The CDR3 totals 19 residues. CDR1 SGHTA and CDR2 FQGNSA come from the germline V gene. Trimming removed 3 bases from V and 0 bases from J; junction bases left unmatched: 12.

The gene calls are TRBV7-9 and TRBJ2-7; 8 bases fit TRBD1. The CDR3 runs to 15 residues. J was trimmed by 6 bases and V by 1 base; bases with no gene match: 8. Germline CDR1 and CDR2: SEHNR and FQNEAQ (reference sequence). Here the CDR3 DNA reads TGTGCCAGCAGCTTAGTCTATCAACAGGGGGGCGAGCAGTACTTC. Translated, it gives CASSLVYQQGGEQYF.

This chain connects TRBV4-1 to TRBJ1-6; D is unresolved. Trimming removed 11 bases at V and 10 bases at J, with 18 bases between. The CDR3 is 13 amino acids. Germline V gene lookup returns CDR1 MGHRA and CDR2 YSYEKL. CDR3 DNA sequence: TGCGCCGGCGGGCAGAGTTTCGGGTCACCCCTCCACTTT. Protein: CAGGQSFGSPLHF.

The CDR3 here is CASSSPGLAGGREQYF. CDR3 DNA sequence: TGTGCCAGTAGTTCCCCGGGACTAGCGGGAGGTCGGGAGCAGTACTTC. The chain has TRBV19 and TRBJ2-7; 15 nucleotides line up with TRBD2. This CDR3 spans 16 amino acids. V trimming: 5 bases; J trimming: 7 bases; junction bases outside the gene matches: 9. Germline CDR1 LNHDA, CDR2 SQIVND (reference sequence). The variable domain in full, completed from reference TRBV19 and TRBJ2-7, reads DGGITQSPKYLFRKEGQNVTLSCEQNLNHDAMYWYRQDPGQGLRLIYYSQIVNDFQKGDIAEGYSVSREKKESFPLTVTSAQKNPTAFYLCASSSPGLAGGREQYFGPGTRLTVT.

The rearrangement joins TRBV18 to TRBJ2-4, with TRBD2 identical over 7 bases. V lost 6 bases, J lost 0 bases, and 5 bases stayed unmatched. CDR1 and CDR2 from the germline V gene are KGHSH and LQKENI. The CDR3 totals 15 residues. In DNA, the CDR3 is TGTGCCAGCTCGGCCGGGAGGCTAGCCAAAAACATTCAGTACTTC. This sequence encodes CASSAGRLAKNIQYF.

The chain uses TRBV6-5 and TRBJ1-5; 7 nucleotides align to TRBD1. This CDR3 spans 14 amino acids. The ends lost 5 bases at V and 2 bases at J; junction bases unmatched: 3. The V gene's germline CDR1 is MNHEY and CDR2 SVGAGI. The CDR3 DNA follows: TGTGCCAGCAGTCTCGGGACAGGCAATCAGCCCCAGCATTTT. This codes for CASSLGTGNQPQHF.

CDR3 sequence: CASSSFRVDTQYF. As DNA, the CDR3 is TGTGCCAGCAGTTCTTTCCGTGTCGATACGCAGTATTTT. V is TRBV28 and J is TRBJ2-3; no clear D. Germline CDR1 is MDHEN and CDR2 is SYDVKM. The V end lost 4 bases, the J end lost 6 bases, and 11 bases lay between the germline ends. This CDR3 region has 13 residues.

The chain couples TRBV7-2 to TRBJ1-6, with 9 bases fitting TRBD1. CDR1 SGHTA and CDR2 FQGNSA come from the germline V gene. The CDR3 covers 15 residues. Trimming at V came to 4 bases and at J to 9 bases, leaving 7 bases not matched to a gene. CDR3 coding DNA: TGTGCCAGCAGCTCCGCACAGGGGGCTGGTTCACCCCTCCACTTT. Translation gives CASSSAQGAGSPLHF. The full variable domain, with the rest looked up from reference TRBV7-2 and TRBJ1-6, is GAGVSQSPSNKVTEKGKDVELRCDPISGHTALYWYRQSLGQGLEFLIYFQGNSAPDKSGLPSDRFSAERTGGSVSTLTIQRTQQEDSAVYLCASSSAQGAGSPLHFGNGTRLTVT.

The CDR3 loop is CASSLFPSGGYLGEQYF. Written as DNA, the CDR3 is TGTGCCAGCAGCTTGTTCCCTAGCGGGGGGTACCTGGGCGAGCAGTACTTC. This chain joins TRBV5-4 and TRBJ2-7; TRBD2 agrees at 11 bases. Germline V lookup: CDR1 SGHNT, CDR2 YYREEE (reference sequence). Trimming at V came to 1 base and at J to 6 bases, leaving 12 bases not matched to a gene. CDR3 length equals 17 residues.

This clone came up once. The chain employs TRBV7-9 and TRBJ2-5; TRBD1 might be the D (5 bases). Germline V gene lookup returns CDR1 SEHNR and CDR2 FQNEAQ (reference sequence). V lost 7 bases to trimming and J lost 7 bases, with 10 bases between them. The CDR3 is 11 amino acids. The CDR3 here is CASNQRGTQYF. CDR3 bases: TGTGCCAGCAACCAAAGGGGGACCCAGTACTTC.

This rearrangement joins TRBV5-1 to TRBJ2-1; TRBD1 matches at 9 bases. The CDR3 loop spans 15 amino acids. In germline, CDR1 is SGHRS, CDR2 YFSETQ. J lost 8 bases, V lost 5 bases, and 11 bases had no gene match. In nucleotides, the CDR3 is TGCGCCAGCAGAAGATCGGGACAGGGAGTGGATGAGCAGTTCTTC. The encoded protein is CASRRSGQGVDEQFF.

This rearrangement joins TRBV18 to TRBJ2-7, with 12 bases identical to TRBD2. The V segment lost 2 bases and the J segment 2 bases; nucleotides outside the gene matches: 1. CDR3 length: 15 residues. Germline CDR1 KGHSH, CDR2 LQKENI. The CDR3: CASSPGLAGTYEQYF. As DNA, the CDR3 is TGTGCCAGCTCACCAGGACTAGCGGGAACCTACGAGCAGTACTTC.

The genes are TRBV4-2 and TRBJ2-2, with TRBD2 matching over 10 bases. The CDR3 loop spans 16 amino acids. Per germline, CDR1 LGHNA and CDR2 YNFKEQ. The V segment lost 0 bases and the J segment 5 bases; nucleotides outside the gene matches: 3. This chain's CDR3 is CASSQDLAGVTGELFF. DNA for the CDR3: TGTGCCAGCAGCCAAGACCTAGCGGGAGTGACCGGGGAGCTGTTTTTT.

The CDR3 DNA is TGTGCCAGCAGCGGCCAGAGGGTAGCGGGGGTCGAGCAGTACTTC. Amino acid sequence: CASSGQRVAGVEQYF. The chain is built from TRBV6-5 and TRBJ2-7; 9 positions match TRBD2. The germline gives CDR1 MNHEY, CDR2 SVGAGI. The CDR3 spans 15 residues. With V trimmed by 6 bases and J by 6 bases, 12 bases remained unmatched.

J is TRBJ2-7 and V is TRBV28; 9 positions agree with TRBD1. Germline CDR1 MDHEN, CDR2 SYDVKM. The CDR3 totals 14 residues. Unmatched junction bases numbered 6, after V lost 7 bases and J lost 2 bases. CDR3 sequence reads: CASTLRDRAYEQYF. In DNA form, the CDR3 reads TGTGCCAGCACCCTCCGGGACAGGGCCTACGAGCAGTACTTC. Drawing the rest from reference TRBV28 and TRBJ2-7, the complete variable domain is DVKVTQSSRYLVKRTGEKVFLECVQDMDHENMFWYRQDPGLGLRLIYFSYDVKMKEKGDIPEGYSVSREKKERFSLILESASTNQTSMYLCASTLRDRAYEQYFGPGTRLTVT.

The count of this clone is one. The rearrangement joins TRBV7-2 to TRBJ2-7; 7 bases match TRBD1. Germline loops: CDR1 SGHTA, CDR2 FQGNSA. The junction had 7 bases not matched to a gene; V was cut back by 5 bases and J by 0 bases. The CDR3 totals 15 residues. CDR3 coding DNA: TGTGCCAGCAGCACATCGGGACAGAGCTCCTACGAGCAGTACTTC. Residues: CASSTSGQSSYEQYF.

The chain combines TRBV28 with TRBJ1-4; D may be TRBD1 (5 bases). Germline V lookup: CDR1 MDHEN, CDR2 SYDVKM. The CDR3 is 15 residues long. V lost 4 bases and J 10 bases, leaving 19 bases between the germline ends. The CDR3 is CASSSPGNKDRKLFF. DNA of the CDR3: TGTGCCAGCAGTTCCCCAGGGAATAAAGACCGAAAACTGTTTTTT.

The chain employs TRBV14 and TRBJ1-1, with D perhaps matching TRBD1 (5 bases). Looked up from germline, CDR1 is SGHDN and CDR2 is FVKESK. This CDR3 has 13 amino acids. V was clipped by 4 bases and J by 1 base, with 7 bases between them. In DNA form, the CDR3 reads TGTGCCAGCAGCCTTCAGGGGAACACTGAAGCTTTCTTT. Residues: CASSLQGNTEAFF. Full variable domain (remainder filled in from reference TRBV14 and TRBJ1-1): EAGVTQFPSHSVIEKGQTVTLRCDPISGHDNLYWYRRVMGKEIKFLLHFVKESKQDESGMPNNRFLAERTGGTYSTLKVQPAELEDSGVYFCASSLQGNTEAFFGQGTRLTVV.

V is TRBV11-3 and J is TRBJ2-7; 7 nucleotides align to TRBD1. Unmatched junction bases numbered 8, after V lost 5 bases and J lost 4 bases. Germline V lookup: CDR1 SGHNT, CDR2 YENEEA. The CDR3 consists of 14 residues. CDR3 region: CASSTPGQTYEQYF. In DNA form, the CDR3 reads TGTGCCAGCAGCACACCGGGACAGACGTACGAGCAGTACTTC.

The genes are TRBV30 and TRBJ2-3; no clear D gene. Germline V gene lookup returns CDR1 GTSNPN and CDR2 SVGIG (reference sequence). The CDR3 totals 13 residues. V was shortened by 3 bases and J by 1 base, with 8 bases between the two germline ends. The CDR3 spells CAWRVSGTDTQYF. The DNA for the CDR3 is TGTGCCTGGAGGGTCAGTGGCACAGATACGCAGTATTTT. Full variable domain (outside the CDR3, taken from reference TRBV30 and TRBJ2-3): SQTIHQWPATLVQPVGSPLSLECTVEGTSNPNLYWYRQAAGRGLQLLFYSVGIGQISSEVPQNLSASRPQDRQFILSSKKLLLSDSGFYLCAWRVSGTDTQYFGPGTRLTVL.

The rearrangement links TRBV27 to TRBJ1-5; the D gene is possibly TRBD1 (6 bases). V was pared by 4 bases and J by 0 bases, with 13 bases between. In germline, CDR1 is MNHEY, CDR2 SMNVEV (reference sequence). This CDR3 has 16 amino acids. For the CDR3, the DNA is TGTGCCAGCAGTTCCGGACAGTTAGATAGCAATCAGCCCCAGCATTTT. This codes for CASSSGQLDSNQPQHF.